Sequencing of this TCR beta chain was carried out in a study of cytomegalovirus exposure and HLA in healthy donors. The CDR3 extends over 14 amino acids. CDR1 is SQVTM and CDR2 is ANQGSEA in the germline V gene. V shed 4 bases, J shed 5 bases, and the junction held 6 bases outside the gene matches. PCR primers comprised 60 Vbeta and 13 Jbeta primers. Original handling: About 12 million of the roughly 80 million unique TCR beta chains counted in a later analysis were shared. TCRdb keeps only in-frame clones here, not all; method: immunoSEQ multiplex PCR. V, J and clone size derive from that table, while D and trimming were established from the DNA sequence. The sample carries some 63,000 clones, 75% to 85% recorded once.

The sequenced material came from PBMCs. The origin of this receptor is a woman in her thirties or forties in good health and CMV-seronegative. This chain joins TRBV29-1 and TRBJ2-3; 10 bases agree with TRBD2. In DNA form, the CDR3 reads TGCAGCGTTGTACTAGCGGGAACGGTAGATACGCAGTATTTT. Amino acid sequence: CSVVLAGTVDTQYF.